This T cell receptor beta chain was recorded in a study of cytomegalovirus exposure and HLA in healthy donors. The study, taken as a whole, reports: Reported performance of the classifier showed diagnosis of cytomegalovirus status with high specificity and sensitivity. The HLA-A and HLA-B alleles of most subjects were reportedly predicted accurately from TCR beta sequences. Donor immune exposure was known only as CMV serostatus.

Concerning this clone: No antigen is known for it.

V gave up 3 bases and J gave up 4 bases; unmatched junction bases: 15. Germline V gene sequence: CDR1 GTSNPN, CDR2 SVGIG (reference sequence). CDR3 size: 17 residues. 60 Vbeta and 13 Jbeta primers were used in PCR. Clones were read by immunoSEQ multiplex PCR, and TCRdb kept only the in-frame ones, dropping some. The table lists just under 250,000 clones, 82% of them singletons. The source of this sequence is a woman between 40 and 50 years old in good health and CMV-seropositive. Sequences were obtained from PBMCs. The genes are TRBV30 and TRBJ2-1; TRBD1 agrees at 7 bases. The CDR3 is CAWSIEGPGQSYNEQFF. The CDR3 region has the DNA TGTGCCTGGAGCATCGAAGGTCCGGGACAGTCGTACAATGAGCAGTTCTTC.